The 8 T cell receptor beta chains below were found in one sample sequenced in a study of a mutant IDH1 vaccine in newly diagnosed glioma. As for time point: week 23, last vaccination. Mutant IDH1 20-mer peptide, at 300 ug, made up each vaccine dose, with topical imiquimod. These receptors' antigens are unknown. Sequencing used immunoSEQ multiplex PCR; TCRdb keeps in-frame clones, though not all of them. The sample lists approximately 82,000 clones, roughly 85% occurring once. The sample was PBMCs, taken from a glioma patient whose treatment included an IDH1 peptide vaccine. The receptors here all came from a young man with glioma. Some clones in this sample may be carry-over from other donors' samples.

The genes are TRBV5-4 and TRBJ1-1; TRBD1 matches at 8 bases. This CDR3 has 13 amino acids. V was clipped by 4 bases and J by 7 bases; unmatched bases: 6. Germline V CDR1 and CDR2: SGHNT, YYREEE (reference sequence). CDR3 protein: CASSPDRVGEAFF. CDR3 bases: TGTGCCAGCAGCCCGGACAGGGTGGGTGAAGCTTTCTTT. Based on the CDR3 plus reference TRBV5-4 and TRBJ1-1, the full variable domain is ETGVTQSPTHLIKTRGQQVTLRCSSQSGHNTVSWYQQALGQGPQFIFQYYREEENGRGNFPPRFSGLQFPNYSSELNVNALELDDSALYLCASSPDRVGEAFFGQGTRLTVV.

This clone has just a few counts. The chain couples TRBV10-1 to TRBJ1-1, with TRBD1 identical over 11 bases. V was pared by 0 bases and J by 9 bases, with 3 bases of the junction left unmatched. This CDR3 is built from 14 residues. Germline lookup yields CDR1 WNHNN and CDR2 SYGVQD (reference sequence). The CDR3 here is CASSESDRGRQAFF. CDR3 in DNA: TGCGCCAGCAGTGAGTCGGACAGGGGGCGTCAAGCTTTCTTT.

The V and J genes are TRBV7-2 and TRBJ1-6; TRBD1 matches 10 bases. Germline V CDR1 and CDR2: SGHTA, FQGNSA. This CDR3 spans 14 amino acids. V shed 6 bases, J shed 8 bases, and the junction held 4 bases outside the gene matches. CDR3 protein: CASRAGTGDSPLHF. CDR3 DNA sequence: TGTGCCAGCAGGGCCGGGACAGGGGATTCACCCCTCCACTTT. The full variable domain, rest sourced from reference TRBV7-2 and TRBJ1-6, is GAGVSQSPSNKVTEKGKDVELRCDPISGHTALYWYRQSLGQGLEFLIYFQGNSAPDKSGLPSDRFSAERTGGSVSTLTIQRTQQEDSAVYLCASRAGTGDSPLHFGNGTRLTVT.

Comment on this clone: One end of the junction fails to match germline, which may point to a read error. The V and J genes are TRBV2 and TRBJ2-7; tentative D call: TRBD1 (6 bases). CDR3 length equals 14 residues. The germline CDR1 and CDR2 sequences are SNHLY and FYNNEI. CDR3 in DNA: TGTGCCAGCAGTGAGGGGGCGGTCCGCGTTAAGGGGGACTTC. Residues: CASSEGAVRVKGDF. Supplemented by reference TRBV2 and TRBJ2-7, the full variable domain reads EPEVTQTPSHQVTQMGQEVILRCVPISNHLYFYWYRQILGQKVEFLVSFYNNEISEKSEIFDDQFSVERPDGSNFTLKIRSTKLEDSAMYFCASSEGAVRVKGDFGPGTRLTVT.

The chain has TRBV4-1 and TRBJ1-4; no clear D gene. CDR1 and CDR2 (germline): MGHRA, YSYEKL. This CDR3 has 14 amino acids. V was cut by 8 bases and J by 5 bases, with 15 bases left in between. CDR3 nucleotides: TGCGCCAGCGGGGAGGACGGGAGAAATGAAAAACTGTTTTTT. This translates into CASGEDGRNEKLFF.

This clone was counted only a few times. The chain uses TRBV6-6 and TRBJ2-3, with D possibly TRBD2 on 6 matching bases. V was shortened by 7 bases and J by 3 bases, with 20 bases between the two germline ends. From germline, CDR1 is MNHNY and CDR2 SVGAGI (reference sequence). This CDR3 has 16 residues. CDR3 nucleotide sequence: TGTGCCAGCAAGCCCCAGACTAGAGGGTTGACAGATACGCAGTATTTT. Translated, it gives CASKPQTRGLTDTQYF.

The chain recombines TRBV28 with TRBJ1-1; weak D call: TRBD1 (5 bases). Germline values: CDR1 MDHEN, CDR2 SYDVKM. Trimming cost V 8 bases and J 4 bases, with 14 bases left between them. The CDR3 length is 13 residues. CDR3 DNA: TGTGCCAGCCGCGGGGCCGTCCGCACTGAAGCTTTCTTT. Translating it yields CASRGAVRTEAFF. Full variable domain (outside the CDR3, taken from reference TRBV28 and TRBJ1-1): DVKVTQSSRYLVKRTGEKVFLECVQDMDHENMFWYRQDPGLGLRLIYFSYDVKMKEKGDIPEGYSVSREKKERFSLILESASTNQTSMYLCASRGAVRTEAFFGQGTRLTVV.

CDR3 DNA sequence: TGTGCCATCAGAAACAGGGAAGACACTGAAGCTTTCTTT. This encodes CAIRNREDTEAFF. The chain joins TRBV10-3 to TRBJ1-1; a possible D gene is TRBD1 (6 bases). The germline gives CDR1 ENHRY, CDR2 SYGVKD. V shed 6 bases and J shed 3 bases, with 11 bases lying between them. There are 13 residues in the CDR3.